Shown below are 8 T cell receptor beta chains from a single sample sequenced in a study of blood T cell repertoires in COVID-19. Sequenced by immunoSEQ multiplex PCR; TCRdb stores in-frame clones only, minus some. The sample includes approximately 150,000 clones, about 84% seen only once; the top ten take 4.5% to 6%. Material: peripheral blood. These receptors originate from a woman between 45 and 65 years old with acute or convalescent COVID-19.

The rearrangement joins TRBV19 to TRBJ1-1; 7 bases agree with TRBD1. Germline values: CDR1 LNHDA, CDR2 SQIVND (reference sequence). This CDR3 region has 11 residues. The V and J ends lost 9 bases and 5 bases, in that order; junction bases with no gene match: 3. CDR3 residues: CASLQGTEAFF. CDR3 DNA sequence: TGTGCCAGCCTACAGGGGACTGAAGCTTTCTTT.

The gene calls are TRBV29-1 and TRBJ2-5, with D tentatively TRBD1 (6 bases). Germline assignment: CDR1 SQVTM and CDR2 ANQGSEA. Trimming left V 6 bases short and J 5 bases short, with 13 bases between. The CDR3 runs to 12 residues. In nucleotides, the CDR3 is TGCAGCGTCGGACAGTCGGGGGAGACCCAGTACTTC. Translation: CSVGQSGETQYF.

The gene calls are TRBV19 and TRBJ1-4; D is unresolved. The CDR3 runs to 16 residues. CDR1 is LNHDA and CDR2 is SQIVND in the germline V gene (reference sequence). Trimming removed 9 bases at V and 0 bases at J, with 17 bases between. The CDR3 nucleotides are TGTGCCAGGACTCAAGAGGCGGCTGCAACTAATGAAAAACTGTTTTTT. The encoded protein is CARTQEAAATNEKLFF.

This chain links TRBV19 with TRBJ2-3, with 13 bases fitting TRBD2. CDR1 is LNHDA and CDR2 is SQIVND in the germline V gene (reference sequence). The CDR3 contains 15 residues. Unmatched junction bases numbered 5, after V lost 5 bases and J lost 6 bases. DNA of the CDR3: TGTGCCAGTAGTGCCACTAGCGGGGGGGCGGATACGCAGTATTTT. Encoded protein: CASSATSGGADTQYF.

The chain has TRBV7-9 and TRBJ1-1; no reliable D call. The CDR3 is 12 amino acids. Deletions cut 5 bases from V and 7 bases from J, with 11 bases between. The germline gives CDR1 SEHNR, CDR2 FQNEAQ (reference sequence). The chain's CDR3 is CASSPSGFEAFF. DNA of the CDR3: TGTGCCAGCAGCCCATCGGGATTTGAAGCTTTCTTT.

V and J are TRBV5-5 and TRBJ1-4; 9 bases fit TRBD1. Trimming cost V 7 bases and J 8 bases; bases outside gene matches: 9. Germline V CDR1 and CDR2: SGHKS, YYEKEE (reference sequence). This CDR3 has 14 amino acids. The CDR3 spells CASGITGGEEKLFF. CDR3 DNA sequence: TGTGCCAGCGGGATCACAGGGGGCGAAGAAAAACTGTTTTTT. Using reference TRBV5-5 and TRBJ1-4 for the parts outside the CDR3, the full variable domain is DAGVTQSPTHLIKTRGQQVTLRCSPISGHKSVSWYQQVLGQGPQFIFQYYEKEERGRGNFPDRFSARQFPNYSSELNVNALLLGDSALYLCASGITGGEEKLFFGSGTQLSVL.

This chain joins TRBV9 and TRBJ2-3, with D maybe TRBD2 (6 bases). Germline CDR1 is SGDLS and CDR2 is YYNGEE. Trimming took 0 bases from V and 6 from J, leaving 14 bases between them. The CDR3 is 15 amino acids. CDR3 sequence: CASSVEAGGGDTQYF. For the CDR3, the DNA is TGTGCCAGCAGCGTAGAGGCCGGGGGTGGGGATACGCAGTATTTT.

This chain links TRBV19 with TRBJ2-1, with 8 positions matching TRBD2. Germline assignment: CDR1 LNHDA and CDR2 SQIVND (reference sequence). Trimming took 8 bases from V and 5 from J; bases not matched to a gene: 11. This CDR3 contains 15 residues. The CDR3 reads CASSRRRGDHNEQFF. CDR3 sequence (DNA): TGTGCCAGTTCTCGTCGGCGGGGGGACCACAATGAGCAGTTCTTC. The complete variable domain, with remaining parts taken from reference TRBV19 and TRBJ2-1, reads DGGITQSPKYLFRKEGQNVTLSCEQNLNHDAMYWYRQDPGQGLRLIYYSQIVNDFQKGDIAEGYSVSREKKESFPLTVTSAQKNPTAFYLCASSRRRGDHNEQFFGPGTRLTVL.